This record covers a single T cell receptor (beta chain). Its antigen has not been determined. Base-call qualities are not available, and no considerably larger clone is one nucleotide away. As encoded in the germline V gene, CDR1 is SGHTA while CDR2 is FQGNSA. The CDR3 goes from the cysteine to the phenylalanine over 13 residues. Solely the CDR3 DNA is kept, with 39 bases framed from the first base. The germline V end is reduced by 5 bases and the J end by 8 bases; junction bases left unmatched: 8. The library was obtained by 5' RACE. TCRdb records Illumina HiSeq 2500 as the sequencer. A second PCR of roughly 7 to 11 cycles was performed with a sample-barcoded 5' primer and a J-beta primer mix. Each TCR beta cDNA molecule received a unique molecular identifier from a template-switch 5' adaptor carrying 12 random nucleotides. Each sample yielded at least 2.5 million CDR3-containing paired-end reads. All of the RNA was converted into first-strand cDNA using the Mint cDNA synthesis kit, with a TRBC-specific oligonucleotide serving as the primer. After uracil-DNA glycosylase treatment, a first 18-cycle PCR used universal primers M1SS and BC2_uni_R on all cDNA. The original methods were these. For normalization, 1 million high-quality reads were randomly selected from each sample, with every read carrying a distinct molecular identifier. Reads with shared molecular identifiers were discarded instead of being binned into consensus sequences. CDR3 identification, clonotype clustering and error correction used MiTCR with a Q25 quality threshold and the strictest error-elimination algorithm. A nonparametric unseen species model with Euler transformation was used to estimate a lower bound on total TCR beta diversity. Using fastp trimming at Q25 and MiXCR clonotype assembly, TCRdb reanalyzed the public sequencing data and kept in-frame beta chains. Under each unique CDR3 protein, matching rows form one entry showing the most common genes and DNA. TCRdb, rather than the study authors, made the V and J calls. Within this sample are about a million distinct CDR3 sequences, with about 53% of them counted one time only. The top ten constitute 20% to 25% of the sample.

The source of the sample is a study of blood T cells in healthy people across ages (dated by TCRdb to about 2015). Context from the whole study: In model experiments, template switching captured about one uniquely barcoded TCR beta cDNA molecule for every two T cells. Age-related changes in TCR beta repertoire diversity were measured in the study by deep sequencing normalized with unique cDNA molecular identifiers. The donors were divided into four age groups: young (average around 16 years), middle-aged (approximately 39), aged (about 60) and long-lived (roughly 86). To avoid experimental bias, donors of different ages were distributed randomly across sequencing lanes. Two additional independent replicas of 1 million unique cDNA reads from the same blood draw were analyzed for two donors (one aged 18 to 30 and one aged 80 or older).

The roughly 38 donors, aged about 6 to 95 years, were systemically healthy Caucasian individuals from Russia. Each donor gave ten milliliters of peripheral blood, collected into EDTA-treated Vacutainer tubes. Ficoll-Paque density-gradient centrifugation was used to isolate PBMCs, with at least 6 million obtained per sample. Trizol reagent was used to extract total RNA from PBMCs, with at least 5.5 micrograms per sample. For every donor, flow cytometry on a PBMC aliquot measured the percentage of naive CD45RAhigh/CD27high T cells. Overall study results and their limits: Observed TCR beta diversity per million T cells fell roughly linearly with age, and a significant reduction was already apparent by age around 40. Estimates of total diversity based on one million sequenced T cells were considered lower bounds and underestimates. The percentage of naive T cells measured by flow cytometry correlated strongly with observed TCR beta diversity. Because profiling used bulk unsorted PBMCs, naive and antigen-experienced compartments could not be compared conclusively. Because donor CMV infection status was unknown, age-related changes in expanded clonotypes were potentially confounded. The long-lived group showed more naive CD4+ T cells, fewer expanded clones and increased TCR diversity than the aged group, suggesting age selection.

Sequencing was carried out using blood. The rearrangement combines TRBV7-2 with TRBJ1-2; TRBD1 matches 7 bases in the middle. The origin of this receptor is a woman aged 55-69 years in good health. The bases read TGTGCCAGCAGCCTGGGACAGAATTGGGGCTACACCTTC. Its protein is CASSLGQNWGYTF. When the CDR3 is completed using the reference TRBV7-2 and TRBJ1-2 genes on either side, the full variable domain is GAGVSQSPSNKVTEKGKDVELRCDPISGHTALYWYRQSLGQGLEFLIYFQGNSAPDKSGLPSDRFSAERTGGSVSTLTIQRTQQEDSAVYLCASSLGQNWGYTFGSGTRLTVV.